The subject of this entry is one TCR beta chain. Antigen: not known. TCRdb fed the 5' RACE reads into MiXCR, producing one record per CDR3 protein. The sample consists of roughly 200,000 distinct CDR3 sequences, over 9% of them appearing once. The sample belongs to a study of T-cell memory formation after mild COVID-19. Findings of the study overall: Clones from the second wave (peaking day 37) had unconfirmed SARS-CoV-2 specificity. Shrinking CD4+ clones were chiefly CM and EM; CD8+ ones were chiefly EMRA. The study detected some responding clones in pre-infection memory, suggesting cross-reactive memory joined.

The CDR3 has 15 amino acids. Trimming stripped 4 bases from V and 1 base from J, with 10 bases between. Germline CDR1 is KGHSH and CDR2 is LQKENI. The chain couples TRBV18 to TRBJ1-4; D remains unclear. The sequence came from a man between 18 and 29 years old who had mild COVID-19 (a few samples of this study predate the infection). Cell type and time point are not known. The sample taken for sequencing was PBMCs or a T cell subset sorted from them (not recorded which). CDR3 in amino acids: CASSQGVGTNEKLFF. CDR3 nucleotides: TGTGCCAGCTCACAAGGAGTCGGAACTAATGAAAAACTGTTTTTT.